The rows below give T cell receptor beta chains drawn from one sample of a study of shared T cell receptors in the human thymus. The repertoire was sequenced with immunoSEQ multiplex PCR; TCRdb's copy has only in-frame clones and lacks some. The table lists hundreds of thousands of clones, around 95% of them singletons, with 0.015% to 0.02% in the top ten. Sequenced: thymocytes. Receptor source: a human donor. Both conserved end residues are part of each CDR3. The order of the fields is J gene, V gene, clone size, D gene, CDR3 DNA, CDR3 protein. A D gene is named only where the DNA matches it firmly. A clone size is listed for some rows: how often the clone was seen (once, few, many), or a class if it is expanded.

TRBJ2-1	TRBV6-4	once	TRBD2	TGTGCCAGCAGTGCGGGACTAGCGGGACTCGGTGAGCAGTTCTTC	CASSAGLAGLGEQFF
TRBJ1-2	TRBV5-4	NA	NA	TGTGCCAGCAGCGAAAGGACAGAAGACTATGGCTACACCTTC	CASSERTEDYGYTF
TRBJ1-1	TRBV27	NA	NA	TGTGCCAGCAGTCGGGGGGCGGTGAACACTGAAGCTTTCTTT	CASSRGAVNTEAFF
TRBJ1-2	TRBV6-1	NA	NA	TGTGCCAGCAGTGTTACTGAGGGGGTCTATGGCTACACCTTC	CASSVTEGVYGYTF
TRBJ1-1	TRBV19	NA	NA	TGTGCCAGTAAGGTCGAGAACACTGAAGCTTTCTTT	CASKVENTEAFF
TRBJ2-1	TRBV9	NA	NA	TGTGCCAGCAGCGTAGCTCGCCTGGAAGACAATGAGCAGTTCTTC	CASSVARLEDNEQFF
TRBJ2-1	TRBV1	NA	NA	TGCACCAGCAGCCAAAGGCGGGAGCGGTACAATGAGCAGTTCTTC	CTSSQRRERYNEQFF
TRBJ2-1	TRBV27	NA	TRBD1	TGTGCCAGCAGTTCCTCTGCCCCAGGGGGAACTACCTACAATGAGCAGTTCTTC	CASSSSAPGGTTYNEQFF
TRBJ1-1	TRBV25-1	NA	NA	TGTGCCAGCAGTGCTTATTACAGGGTAGCTGAAGCTTTCTTT	CASSAYYRVAEAFF
TRBJ2-5	TRBV7-7	NA	NA	TGTGCCAGCAGCCGCCCGGGACATTTGGGAGAGACCCAGTACTTC	CASSRPGHLGETQYF
TRBJ2-1	TRBV28	NA	NA	TGTGCCAGCAGTTCCCGAAGTGGGGGGAACGGTGCCAATGAGCAGTTCTTC	CASSSRSGGNGANEQFF
TRBJ2-7	TRBV28	NA	TRBD2	TGTGCCAGCAGTTTAGGACTAGCATCCTACGAGCAGTACTTC	CASSLGLASYEQYF
TRBJ2-1	TRBV16	NA	NA	TGTGCCAGCAGCCTACCGGGCATGAGCTCCTACAATGAGCAGTTCTTC	CASSLPGMSSYNEQFF
TRBJ2-7	TRBV5-1	NA	NA	TGCGCCAGCAGCTTGGCCGGAGGGCTCCACGAGCAGTACTTC	CASSLAGGLHEQYF
TRBJ2-7	TRBV10-3	NA	TRBD2	TGTGCCATCCGCGGGGGGGAACACTACTACGAGCAGTACTTC	CAIRGGEHYYEQYF
TRBJ2-5	TRBV28	once	NA	TGTGCCAGCAGTCCCGGGGGAGGACCCCACCAAGAGACCCAGTACTTC	CASSPGGGPHQETQYF
TRBJ1-1	TRBV18	NA	NA	TGTGCCAGCTCACCACTTCCGGGGAGGACTGAAGCTTTCTTT	CASSPLPGRTEAFF
TRBJ2-5	TRBV5-1	NA	TRBD2	TGCGCCAGCAGCGCATCCAGGACAACCTGGCTAGCGGGCCTGAGGGGAGAGACCCAGTACTTC	CASSASRTTWLAGLRGETQYF
TRBJ2-2	TRBV7-6	NA	NA	TGTGCCAGCAGCGACGGGAGCTACACCGGGGAGCTGTTTTTT	CASSDGSYTGELFF
TRBJ2-2	TRBV14	NA	TRBD2	TGTGCCAGCAGCCGAGGTAGCGGGAGAATGGGCACCGGGGAGCTGTTTTTT	CASSRGSGRMGTGELFF
TRBJ1-4	TRBV28	NA	NA	TGTGCCAGCACCTCCCCAACTAATGAAAAACTGTTTTTT	CASTSPTNEKLFF
TRBJ1-5	TRBV6-6	NA	NA	TGTGCCAGCAGATTTGATTGGAGCAATCAGCCCCAGCATTTT	CASRFDWSNQPQHF
TRBJ1-5	TRBV6-5	NA	NA	TGTGCCAGCAGTTGGAGGCTGTTTCCGCGAGATCAGCCCCAGCATTTT	CASSWRLFPRDQPQHF
TRBJ2-7	TRBV9	NA	NA	TGTGCCAGCAGCTTGACAGCTTACTCCTACGAGCAGTACTTC	CASSLTAYSYEQYF
TRBJ2-2	TRBV28	NA	NA	TGTGCCAGCAGTTGCCCCACAGGGCGGAGGGTCGGGGAGCTGTTTTTT	CASSCPTGRRVGELFF
TRBJ2-7	TRBV6-5	NA	NA	TGTGCCAGCAGTTACATCTTTCCTAGAGAGGACGAGCAGTACTTC	CASSYIFPREDEQYF
TRBJ1-1	TRBV28	NA	NA	TGTGCCAGCAGTTTAAATCTCGGGACCAAAACGACTAGGGGTGAAGCTTTCTTT	CASSLNLGTKTTRGEAFF
TRBJ2-7	TRBV4-2	NA	TRBD2	TGTGCCAGCAGCTCCAGGGCGGGAGGAAGGGGTAGAGCGTACTTC	CASSSRAGGRGRAYF
TRBJ1-4	TRBV9	NA	TRBD1	TGTGCCAGCAGCGTAGAGGCAGGGGGCTATGAAAAACTGTTTTTT	CASSVEAGGYEKLFF
TRBJ2-4	TRBV7-9	NA	NA	TGTGCCAGCAGCCCAAAAGTCGGGGGTAAGGACATTCAGTACTTC	CASSPKVGGKDIQYF
TRBJ2-7	TRBV13	NA	TRBD1	TGTGCCAGCAGCCCCGGGACAGGGGGCCCCTACGAGCAGTACTTC	CASSPGTGGPYEQYF
TRBJ2-7	TRBV15	NA	TRBD2	TGTGCCACCAGGAACACTAGCGGGAGTTCCTACGAGCAGTACTTC	CATRNTSGSSYEQYF
TRBJ2-1	TRBV9	NA	TRBD2	TGTGCCAGCAACGAGAGGGCTAGCGGTAGCTCCTACAATGAGCAGTTCTTC	CASNERASGSSYNEQFF
TRBJ2-1	TRBV28	NA	TRBD1	TGTGCCAGCAGTTCGACAGGGGGCGATGAGCAGTTCTTC	CASSSTGGDEQFF
TRBJ1-5	TRBV25-1	NA	NA	TGTGCCAGCAGTGAATCTCTGCATCAGCCCCAGCATTTT	CASSESLHQPQHF
TRBJ2-1	TRBV19	NA	TRBD2	TGTGCCAGTAGTACCTGGGAACTAGCGGGAGCTCACAATGAGCAGTTCTTC	CASSTWELAGAHNEQFF
TRBJ2-1	TRBV11-2	NA	TRBD2	TGTGCCAGCAGCCCGTTAGCGGGAGAGAGCCATGAGCAGTTCTTC	CASSPLAGESHEQFF
TRBJ1-3	TRBV11-3	NA	TRBD1	TGTGCCAGCAGCTTATCCCACGCAGGGGGCGGCTCTGGAAACACCATATATTTT	CASSLSHAGGGSGNTIYF
TRBJ2-1	TRBV6-5	NA	NA	TGTGCCAGCAGGGCAACAAGGGGCAATGAGCAGTTCTTC	CASRATRGNEQFF
TRBJ1-5	TRBV5-5	NA	NA	TGTGCCAGCAGCCCCTCTGGGGCAGGGGCCCTCAATCAGCCCCAGCATTTT	CASSPSGAGALNQPQHF
TRBJ1-1	TRBV18	NA	NA	TGTGCCAGCTCTCGGTTGTCCTCCGTATCTTGCACTGAAGCTTTCTTT	CASSRLSSVSCTEAFF
TRBJ2-3	TRBV2	once	TRBD2	TGTGCCAGCAGCTTCTCGGGAGGGCCGAAAGATACGCAGTATTTT	CASSFSGGPKDTQYF
TRBJ2-1	TRBV29-1	NA	NA	TGCAGCGTTGGCACTAGGAGTGAGCAGTTCTTC	CSVGTRSEQFF
TRBJ2-5	TRBV9	NA	TRBD2	TGTGCCAGCAACCCGGCTAGCGGGATTCAAGAGACCCAGTACTTC	CASNPASGIQETQYF
TRBJ1-2	TRBV28	NA	NA	TGTGCCAGCAGTTTATGGTCCCGGGTCTACACCTTC	CASSLWSRVYTF
TRBJ2-1	TRBV12-5	NA	NA	TGTGCTGTAAGCGTGGGGGACAATGAGCAGTTCTTC	CAVSVGDNEQFF